Below are 13 T cell receptor beta chains sequenced from a single sample in a study of cytotoxic CD8 clonotypes in ibrutinib-treated CLL. Profiling relied on immunoSEQ multiplex PCR, and the TCRdb table lists in-frame clones only, not all of them. The sample yields about 14,000 clones, about two thirds seen once. The material sequenced was PBMCs, taken before ibrutinib treatment. The receptors were sampled from a human donor with chronic lymphocytic leukemia.

This chain connects TRBV7-9 to TRBJ2-7; D is unclear. V lost 5 bases to trimming and J lost 0 bases, with 14 bases between them. Germline V gene lookup returns CDR1 SEHNR and CDR2 FQNEAQ (reference sequence). This CDR3 contains 15 residues. The CDR3, as DNA: TGTGCCAGCAGCCCCAATGGCCGGAGCTCCTACGAGCAGTACTTC. Residues: CASSPNGRSSYEQYF.

DNA of the CDR3: TGTGCCAGTAGTATCGGGCGGAACATGGCCAAGTACTTC. It specifies CASSIGRNMAKYF. The chain has TRBV19 and TRBJ2-7; D remains unclear. The V end was cut by 3 bases, the J end by 11 bases, with 17 bases between. CDR1 and CDR2 from the germline V gene are LNHDA and SQIVND (reference sequence). CDR3 length: 13 residues.

This chain connects TRBV4-1 to TRBJ2-6, with TRBD1 identical over 8 bases. Germline assignment: CDR1 MGHRA and CDR2 YSYEKL. The CDR3 has 19 amino acids. V was pared by 3 bases and J by 2 bases, with 12 bases of the junction left unmatched. The CDR3 sequence is CASSQASDREGAGANVLTF. In DNA, the CDR3 is TGCGCCAGCAGCCAGGCCTCGGACAGGGAAGGAGCTGGGGCCAACGTCCTGACTTTC.

This sequence joins TRBV7-9 and TRBJ2-7, with TRBD2 identical over 8 bases. The germline gives CDR1 SEHNR, CDR2 FQNEAQ (reference sequence). V lost 7 bases and J lost 2; bases outside the gene matches: 7. The CDR3 runs 14 residues. CDR3 nucleotide sequence: TGTGCCAGCACCCCAGCGGGAGCCCCCTACGAGCAGTACTTC. This gives the protein CASTPAGAPYEQYF. Supplemented by reference TRBV7-9 and TRBJ2-7, the full variable domain reads DTGVSQNPRHKITKRGQNVTFRCDPISEHNRLYWYRQTLGQGPEFLTYFQNEAQLEKSRLLSDRFSAERPKGSFSTLEIQRTEQGDSAMYLCASTPAGAPYEQYFGPGTRLTVT.

The rearrangement links TRBV7-2 to TRBJ2-7; D gene ambiguous. Germline values: CDR1 SGHTA, CDR2 FQGNSA. Trimming stripped 6 bases from V and 0 bases from J, with 15 bases between. This CDR3 contains 15 residues. CDR3 loop: CASRPGSKISYEQYF. CDR3 bases: TGTGCCAGCAGGCCGGGCAGCAAGATCTCCTACGAGCAGTACTTC.

V gene TRBV29-1 combines with J gene TRBJ1-5; no definite D call. Trimming left V 4 bases short and J 0 bases short, with 7 bases between. CDR1 is SQVTM and CDR2 is ANQGSEA in the germline V gene. This CDR3 contains 13 residues. The CDR3 DNA reads as TGCAGCGTTGTATCCGGTAGCAATCAGCCCCAGCATTTT. Residues: CSVVSGSNQPQHF.

The CDR3 loop reads CASSTQAAGQPQHF. The CDR3 nucleotides read TGTGCCAGTAGTACCCAGGCGGCGGGACAGCCCCAGCATTTT. The rearrangement uses TRBV19 and TRBJ1-5; D is undetermined. Trimming took off 4 bases at V and 7 bases at J, with 14 bases between the two ends. The CDR3 extends over 14 amino acids. Germline V CDR1 and CDR2: LNHDA, SQIVND (reference sequence).

This clone was seen a handful of times. The chain carries TRBV6-5 and TRBJ1-3; D is unclear. Trimming took off 7 bases at V and 4 bases at J, with 11 bases between the two ends. The CDR3 consists of 13 residues. Germline lookup yields CDR1 MNHEY and CDR2 SVGAGI. The CDR3 sequence is CASNRRSGNTIYF. CDR3 coding DNA: TGTGCCAGCAACCGGCGGTCGGGAAACACCATATATTTT.

On this clone itself: The same CDR3 arises from other DNA sequences in this sample as well. The gene calls are TRBV5-6 and TRBJ2-3, with TRBD2 identical over 9 bases. With V trimmed by 0 bases and J by 2 bases, 4 bases remained unmatched. Germline CDR1 reads SGHDT; CDR2 reads YYEEEE. This CDR3 contains 16 residues. The DNA of the CDR3 is TGTGCCAGCAGCTTGGGACTAGCGGAGCTCACAGATACGCAGTATTTT. Its translation: CASSLGLAELTDTQYF.

V is TRBV7-9 and J is TRBJ2-7, with 7 bases that match TRBD2. The V and J ends lost 1 base and 5 bases, in that order; junction bases with no gene match: 5. Per germline, CDR1 SEHNR and CDR2 FQNEAQ (reference sequence). This CDR3 comprises 14 residues. The CDR3 spells CASSLGLAVNEQYF. The CDR3 DNA sequence: TGTGCCAGCAGCTTAGGGCTAGCGGTGAACGAGCAGTACTTC.

The chain combines TRBV12-5 with TRBJ2-6, with D maybe TRBD1 (5 bases). Per the germline V gene, CDR1 is LGHNT and CDR2 is FRNRAP. The CDR3 runs 18 residues. With 5 bases removed from V and 5 bases from J, the gap between germline ends came to 22 bases. This CDR3 reads CASGPLSAGQSRANVLTF. CDR3 sequence (DNA): TGTGCTAGTGGTCCCCTCTCTGCAGGACAAAGTCGGGCCAACGTCCTGACTTTC.

The V gene is TRBV7-9, the J gene TRBJ1-4; the D is unclear. Germline lookup yields CDR1 SEHNR and CDR2 FQNEAQ (reference sequence). The CDR3 contains 15 residues. Trimming left V 5 bases short and J 0 bases short, with 10 bases between. The CDR3 nucleotides are TGTGCCAGCAGCCGCCCCGGCCCAACTAATGAAAAACTGTTTTTT. Translating gives CASSRPGPTNEKLFF.

By its share, this clone is medium-sized. This chain joins TRBV6-4 and TRBJ2-2; D may match TRBD1 or TRBD2 (5 bases each). Trimming removed 0 bases from V and 3 bases from J, with 5 bases in between. The CDR3 is 14 residues long. Germline CDR1 reads MRHNA; CDR2 reads SNTAGT. The CDR3 region has the DNA TGTGCCAGCAGTGACTCGGGGGACACCGGGGAGCTGTTTTTT. It yields the protein CASSDSGDTGELFF.